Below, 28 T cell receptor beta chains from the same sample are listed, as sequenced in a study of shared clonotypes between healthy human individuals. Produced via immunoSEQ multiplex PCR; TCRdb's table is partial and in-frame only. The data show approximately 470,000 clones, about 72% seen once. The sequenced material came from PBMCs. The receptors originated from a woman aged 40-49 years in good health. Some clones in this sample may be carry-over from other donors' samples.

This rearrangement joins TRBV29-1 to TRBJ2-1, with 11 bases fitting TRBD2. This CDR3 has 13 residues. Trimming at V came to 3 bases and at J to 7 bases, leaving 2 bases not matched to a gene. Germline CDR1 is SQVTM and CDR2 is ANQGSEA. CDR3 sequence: CSVDRTSGNEQFF. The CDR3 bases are TGCAGCGTTGACCGGACTAGCGGGAATGAGCAGTTCTTC.

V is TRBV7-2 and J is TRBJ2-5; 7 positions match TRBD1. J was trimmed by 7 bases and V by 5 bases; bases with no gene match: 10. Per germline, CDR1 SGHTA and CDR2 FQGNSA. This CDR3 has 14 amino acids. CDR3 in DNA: TGTGCCAGCAGCCAGCGACAGGGCGTAGGGACCCAGTACTTC. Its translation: CASSQRQGVGTQYF.

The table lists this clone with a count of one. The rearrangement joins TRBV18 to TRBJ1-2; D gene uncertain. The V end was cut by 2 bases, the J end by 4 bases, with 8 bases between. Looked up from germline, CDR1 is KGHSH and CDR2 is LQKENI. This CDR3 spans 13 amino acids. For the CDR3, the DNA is TGTGCCAGCTCACCAATAGGACTCTATGGCTACACCTTC. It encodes CASSPIGLYGYTF.

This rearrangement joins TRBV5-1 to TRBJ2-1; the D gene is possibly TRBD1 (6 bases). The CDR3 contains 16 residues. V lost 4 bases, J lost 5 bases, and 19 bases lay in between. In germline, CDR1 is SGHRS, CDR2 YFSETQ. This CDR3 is CASSPRVGQSNNEQFF. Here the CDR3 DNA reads TGCGCCAGCAGCCCCCGGGTGGGACAAAGCAACAATGAGCAGTTCTTC.

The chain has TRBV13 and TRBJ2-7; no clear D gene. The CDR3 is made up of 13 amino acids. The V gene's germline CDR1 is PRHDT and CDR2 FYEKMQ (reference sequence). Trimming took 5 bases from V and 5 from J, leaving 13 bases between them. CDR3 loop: CASSLRPGDEQYF. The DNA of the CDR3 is TGTGCCAGCAGCCTCCGGCCTGGGGACGAGCAGTACTTC.

CDR3 sequence (DNA): TGTGCCAGCAGCCTTAGCGGGAGGGCCCCCGGGGAGCTGTTTTTT. It encodes CASSLSGRAPGELFF. The rearrangement joins TRBV7-2 to TRBJ2-2; 11 bases line up with TRBD2. Trimming at V came to 5 bases and at J to 6 bases, leaving 5 bases not matched to a gene. Germline V lookup: CDR1 SGHTA, CDR2 FQGNSA. The CDR3 consists of 15 residues.

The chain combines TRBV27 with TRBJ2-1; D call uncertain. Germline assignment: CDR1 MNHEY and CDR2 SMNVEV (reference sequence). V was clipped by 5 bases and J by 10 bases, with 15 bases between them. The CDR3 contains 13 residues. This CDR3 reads CASSPVTLGEQFF. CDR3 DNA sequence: TGTGCCAGCAGTCCGGTGACCCTAGGGGAGCAGTTCTTC.

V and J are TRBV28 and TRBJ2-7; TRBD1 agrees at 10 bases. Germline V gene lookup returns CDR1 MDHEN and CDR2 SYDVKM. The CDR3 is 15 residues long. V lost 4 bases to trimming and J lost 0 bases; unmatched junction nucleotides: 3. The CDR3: CASSSRTGGSYEQYF. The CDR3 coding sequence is TGTGCCAGCAGTTCCCGGACAGGGGGCTCCTACGAGCAGTACTTC.

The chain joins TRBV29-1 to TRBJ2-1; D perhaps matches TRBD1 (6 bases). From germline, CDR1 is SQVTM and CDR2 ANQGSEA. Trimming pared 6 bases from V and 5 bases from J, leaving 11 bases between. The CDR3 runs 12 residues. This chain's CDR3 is CSVGTGNNEQFF. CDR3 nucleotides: TGCAGCGTCGGTACAGGGAACAATGAGCAGTTCTTC.

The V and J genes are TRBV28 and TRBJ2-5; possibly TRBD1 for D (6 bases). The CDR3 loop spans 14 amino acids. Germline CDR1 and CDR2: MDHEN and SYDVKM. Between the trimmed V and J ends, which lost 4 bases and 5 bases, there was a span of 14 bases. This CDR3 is CASSSQQGIETQYF. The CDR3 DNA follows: TGTGCCAGCAGTTCTCAACAGGGTATTGAGACCCAGTACTTC.

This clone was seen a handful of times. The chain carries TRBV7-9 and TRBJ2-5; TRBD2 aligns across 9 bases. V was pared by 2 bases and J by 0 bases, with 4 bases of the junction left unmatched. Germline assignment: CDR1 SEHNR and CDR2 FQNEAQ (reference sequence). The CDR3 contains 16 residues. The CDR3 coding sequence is TGTGCCAGCAGCTTAACGGCGGGAGGGTACCAAGAGACCCAGTACTTC. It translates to CASSLTAGGYQETQYF.

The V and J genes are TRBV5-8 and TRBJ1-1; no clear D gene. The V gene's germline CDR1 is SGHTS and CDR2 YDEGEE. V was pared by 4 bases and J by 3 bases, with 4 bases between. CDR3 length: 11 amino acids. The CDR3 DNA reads TGTGCCAGCAGCCCCTACACTGAAGCTTTCTTT. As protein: CASSPYTEAFF.

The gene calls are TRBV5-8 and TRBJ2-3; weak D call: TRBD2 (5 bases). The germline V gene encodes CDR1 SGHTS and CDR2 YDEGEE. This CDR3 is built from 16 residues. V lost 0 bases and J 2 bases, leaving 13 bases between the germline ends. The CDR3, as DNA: TGTGCCAGCAGCTTGGGGAGGAACATATTCACAGATACGCAGTATTTT. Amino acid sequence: CASSLGRNIFTDTQYF.

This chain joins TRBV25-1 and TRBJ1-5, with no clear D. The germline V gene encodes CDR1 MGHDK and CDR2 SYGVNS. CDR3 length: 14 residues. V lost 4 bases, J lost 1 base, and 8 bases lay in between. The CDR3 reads CASSGTWSNQPQHF. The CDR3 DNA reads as TGTGCCAGCAGTGGAACTTGGAGCAATCAGCCCCAGCATTTT.

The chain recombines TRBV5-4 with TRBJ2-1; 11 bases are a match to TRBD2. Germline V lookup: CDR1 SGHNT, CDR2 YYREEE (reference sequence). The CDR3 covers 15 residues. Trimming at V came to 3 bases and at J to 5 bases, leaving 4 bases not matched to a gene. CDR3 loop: CASSSGTSGNNEQFF. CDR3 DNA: TGTGCCAGCAGCTCCGGGACTAGCGGAAACAATGAGCAGTTCTTC. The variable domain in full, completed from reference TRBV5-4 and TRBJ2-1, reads ETGVTQSPTHLIKTRGQQVTLRCSSQSGHNTVSWYQQALGQGPQFIFQYYREEENGRGNFPPRFSGLQFPNYSSELNVNALELDDSALYLCASSSGTSGNNEQFFGPGTRLTVL.

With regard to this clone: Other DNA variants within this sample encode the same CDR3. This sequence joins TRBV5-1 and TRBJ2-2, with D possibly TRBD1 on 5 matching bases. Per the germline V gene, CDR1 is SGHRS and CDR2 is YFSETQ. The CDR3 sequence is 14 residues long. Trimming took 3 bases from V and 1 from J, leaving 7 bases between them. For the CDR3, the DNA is TGCGCCAGCAGCTCTGGACAGAACACCGGGGAGCTGTTTTTT. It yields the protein CASSSGQNTGELFF.

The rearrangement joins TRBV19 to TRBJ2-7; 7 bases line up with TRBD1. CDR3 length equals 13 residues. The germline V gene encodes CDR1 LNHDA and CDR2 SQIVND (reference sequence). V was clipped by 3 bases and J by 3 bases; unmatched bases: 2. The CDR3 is CASSIDRDYEQYF. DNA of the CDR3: TGTGCCAGTAGTATCGACAGGGACTACGAGCAGTACTTC.

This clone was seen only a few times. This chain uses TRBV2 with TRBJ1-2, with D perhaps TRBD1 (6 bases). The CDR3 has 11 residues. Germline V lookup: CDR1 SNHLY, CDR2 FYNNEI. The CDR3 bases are TGTAAATCGGACAGCGACTATGGCTACACCTTC. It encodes CKSDSDYGYTF.

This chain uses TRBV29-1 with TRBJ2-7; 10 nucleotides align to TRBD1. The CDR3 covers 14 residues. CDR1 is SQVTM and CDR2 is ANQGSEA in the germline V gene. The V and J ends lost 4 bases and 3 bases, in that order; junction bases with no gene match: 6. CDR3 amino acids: CSVVSGTGDYEQYF. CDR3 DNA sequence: TGCAGCGTTGTTAGCGGGACAGGGGACTACGAGCAGTACTTC.

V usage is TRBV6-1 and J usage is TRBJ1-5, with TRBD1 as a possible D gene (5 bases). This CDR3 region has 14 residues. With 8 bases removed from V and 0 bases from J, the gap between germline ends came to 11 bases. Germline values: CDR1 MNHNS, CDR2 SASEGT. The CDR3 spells CASWGSYSNQPQHF. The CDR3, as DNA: TGTGCCAGCTGGGGCAGCTATAGCAATCAGCCCCAGCATTTT.

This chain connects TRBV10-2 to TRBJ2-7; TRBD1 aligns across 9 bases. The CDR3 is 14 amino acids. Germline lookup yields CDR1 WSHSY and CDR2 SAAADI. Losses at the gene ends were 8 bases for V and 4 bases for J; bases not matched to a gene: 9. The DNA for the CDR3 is TGCGCCAGCGGACCGGGACAGGGATCGTACGAGCAGTACTTC. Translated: CASGPGQGSYEQYF.

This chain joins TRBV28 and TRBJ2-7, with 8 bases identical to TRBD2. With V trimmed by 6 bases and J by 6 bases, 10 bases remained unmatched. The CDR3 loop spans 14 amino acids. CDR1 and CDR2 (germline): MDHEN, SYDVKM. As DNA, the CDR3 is TGTGCCAGCAGACCCGGGGGCGCGGGGGGCGAGCAGTACTTC. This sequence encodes CASRPGGAGGEQYF.

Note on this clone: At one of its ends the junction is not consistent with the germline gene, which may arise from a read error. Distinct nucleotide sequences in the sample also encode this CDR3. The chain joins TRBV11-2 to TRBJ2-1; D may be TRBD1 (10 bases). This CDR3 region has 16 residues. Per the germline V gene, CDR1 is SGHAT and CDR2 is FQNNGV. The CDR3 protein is CASSTRLADRGDEQFF. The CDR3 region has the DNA TGTGCCAGCAGCACGAGACTAGCGGACAGGGGGGATGAGCAATTCTTC.

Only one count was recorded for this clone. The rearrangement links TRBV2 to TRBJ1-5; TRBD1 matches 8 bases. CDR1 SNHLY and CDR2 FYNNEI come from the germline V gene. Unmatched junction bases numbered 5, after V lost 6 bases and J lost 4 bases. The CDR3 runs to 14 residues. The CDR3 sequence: CASSLQGVNQPQHF. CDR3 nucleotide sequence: TGTGCCAGCAGCCTACAGGGGGTTAATCAGCCCCAGCATTTT.

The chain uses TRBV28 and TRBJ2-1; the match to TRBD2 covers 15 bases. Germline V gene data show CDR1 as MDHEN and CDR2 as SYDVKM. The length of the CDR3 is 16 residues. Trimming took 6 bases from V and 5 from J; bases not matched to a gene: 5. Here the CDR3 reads CASRGTSGRNNNEQFF. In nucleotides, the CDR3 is TGTGCCAGCAGGGGGACTAGCGGGAGGAACAACAATGAGCAGTTCTTC.

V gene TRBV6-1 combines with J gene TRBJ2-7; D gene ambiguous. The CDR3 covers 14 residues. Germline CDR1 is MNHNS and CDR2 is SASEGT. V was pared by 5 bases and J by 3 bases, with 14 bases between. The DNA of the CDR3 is TGTGCCAGCAGTCCCTTAGCCTCATTCTACGAGCAGTACTTC. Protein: CASSPLASFYEQYF.

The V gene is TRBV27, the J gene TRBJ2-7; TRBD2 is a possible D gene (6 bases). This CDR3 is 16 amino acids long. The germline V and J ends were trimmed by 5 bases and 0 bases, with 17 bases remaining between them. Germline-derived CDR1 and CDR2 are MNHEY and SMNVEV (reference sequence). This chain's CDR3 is CASSPLGGGLSYEQYF. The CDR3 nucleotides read TGTGCCAGCAGTCCCCTTGGGGGAGGCCTCTCCTACGAGCAGTACTTC.

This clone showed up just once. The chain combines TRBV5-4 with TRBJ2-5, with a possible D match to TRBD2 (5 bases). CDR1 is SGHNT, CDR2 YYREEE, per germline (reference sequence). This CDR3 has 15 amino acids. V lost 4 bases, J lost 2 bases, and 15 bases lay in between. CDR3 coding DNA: TGTGCCAGCAGCGACACTAGGAAAGAACAAGAGACCCAGTACTTC. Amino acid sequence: CASSDTRKEQETQYF.